This T cell receptor beta chain was documented in a study of metastatic and nonmetastatic thyroid tumors. Germline loops: CDR1 DFQATT, CDR2 SNEGSKA (reference sequence). The CDR3 has 14 residues. V dropped 3 bases and J dropped 6 bases, with 15 bases sitting between them. Thyroid surgery was preceded by no treatment in any patient. Per the authors' pipeline: Between-group CDR3 differences, defined by clinicopathological status, yielded a distant-metastasis classifier for papillary thyroid cancer. With MiXCR, TCRdb called clones anew from the PCR reads. What appears here as the V and J calls and clone size reflects TCRdb's work, not the paper's. This table has 15,000 to 20,000 clones, about 22% appearing once.

The sequencing input was adjacent normal tissue. The source of this sequence is a female donor with papillary thyroid cancer or a benign thyroid nodule (not recorded which). Some clones in this sample may be carry-over from other donors' samples. This chain joins TRBV20-1 and TRBJ2-1, with unresolved D. The CDR3 region is CSASSYELSNEQFF. CDR3 coding DNA: TGCAGTGCTAGTTCATACGAGCTGAGCAATGAGCAGTTCTTC.